This entry lists 21 T cell receptor beta chains sequenced from one sample in a study of shared clonotypes between healthy human individuals. The protocol was immunoSEQ multiplex PCR, while the TCRdb copy is restricted to in-frame clones and leaves out a portion. Of about 770,000 clones in the sample, around 77% are singletons; the top ten hold about 1.8%. Sequenced sample: memory CD4+ T cells sorted from blood. Subset noted: CD45RA-negative fraction. The receptors were gathered from a woman aged 25-40 years in good health.

The CDR3 DNA reads TGTGCCAGCACCCAGGGACAGGGGGCGCGAACTGAAGCTTTCTTT. Its translation: CASTQGQGARTEAFF. The chain recombines TRBV28 with TRBJ1-1, with TRBD1 matching 12 bases. The germline gives CDR1 MDHEN, CDR2 SYDVKM. The CDR3 loop spans 15 amino acids. J gave up 5 bases and V 7 bases, and 8 bases lay outside the gene matches.

The chain links TRBV7-2 to TRBJ2-5; the D is unclear. Germline values: CDR1 SGHTA, CDR2 FQGNSA. The CDR3 totals 15 residues. The V and J ends lost 3 bases and 3 bases respectively, with 14 bases between them. The CDR3 DNA reads as TGTGCCAGCAGCTTGCTAACTCTGATTAAAGAGACCCAGTACTTC. This encodes CASSLLTLIKETQYF. The complete variable domain, with remaining parts taken from reference TRBV7-2 and TRBJ2-5, reads GAGVSQSPSNKVTEKGKDVELRCDPISGHTALYWYRQSLGQGLEFLIYFQGNSAPDKSGLPSDRFSAERTGGSVSTLTIQRTQQEDSAVYLCASSLLTLIKETQYFGPGTRLLVL.

This clone has ten or more counts. The V call is TRBV25-1, the J call TRBJ2-1, with 7 positions matching TRBD2. V dropped 1 base and J dropped 5; count of bases not matched to a gene: 14. This CDR3 has 18 amino acids. In germline, CDR1 is MGHDK, CDR2 SYGVNS. The DNA of the CDR3 is TGTGCCAGCAGTGAATGGGCGGGGAGGGATGAACTCGACAATGAGCAGTTCTTC. Its translation is CASSEWAGRDELDNEQFF.

The rearrangement links TRBV2 to TRBJ1-5; TRBD1 is a possible D gene (5 bases). The CDR3 runs 15 residues. V was shortened by 6 bases and J by 5 bases, with 17 bases between the two germline ends. Germline CDR1 reads SNHLY; CDR2 reads FYNNEI. The CDR3 DNA reads as TGTGCCAGCAGACTGGAATCAGGGACCCATCAGCCCCAGCATTTT. It encodes CASRLESGTHQPQHF.

The CDR3 coding sequence is TGTGCCAGCAGCTCGGCGGGGGGCACCGGGGAGCTGTTTTTT. Translation: CASSSAGGTGELFF. The chain has TRBV5-4 and TRBJ2-2; 8 bases align to TRBD2. The length of the CDR3 is 14 residues. With 3 bases clipped from V and 4 bases from J, the junction kept 2 bases outside the gene matches. Per germline, CDR1 SGHNT and CDR2 YYREEE (reference sequence).

The chain couples TRBV28 to TRBJ2-3, with D hard to call. V lost 5 bases, J lost 3 bases, and 12 bases lay in between. The CDR3 is made up of 14 amino acids. CDR1 and CDR2 from the germline V gene are MDHEN and SYDVKM. The CDR3 bases are TGTGCCAGCAGTACAAACTCAGGTACAGATACGCAGTATTTT. It yields the protein CASSTNSGTDTQYF. The variable domain in full, completed from reference TRBV28 and TRBJ2-3, reads DVKVTQSSRYLVKRTGEKVFLECVQDMDHENMFWYRQDPGLGLRLIYFSYDVKMKEKGDIPEGYSVSREKKERFSLILESASTNQTSMYLCASSTNSGTDTQYFGPGTRLTVL.

The chain recombines TRBV5-5 with TRBJ1-3, with D unresolved. The germline CDR1 and CDR2 sequences are SGHKS and YYEKEE (reference sequence). The CDR3 loop spans 15 amino acids. Trimming pared 0 bases from V and 4 bases from J, leaving 11 bases between. The CDR3 nucleotides are TGTGCCAGCAGCTTGGTGGGAAGTTCCGGAAACACCATATATTTT. Amino acids: CASSLVGSSGNTIYF.

The genes are TRBV30 and TRBJ2-3; D unresolved. Trimming cost V 3 bases and J 2 bases, with 15 bases left between them. This CDR3 contains 15 residues. Germline CDR1 and CDR2: GTSNPN and SVGIG (reference sequence). Here the CDR3 DNA reads TGTGCCTGGAGCGGACGGATCCAGAACACAGATACGCAGTATTTT. It translates to CAWSGRIQNTDTQYF.

The chain has TRBV5-4 and TRBJ1-5; a weak D match, TRBD1 (6 bases). From germline, CDR1 is SGHNT and CDR2 YYREEE (reference sequence). This CDR3 has 15 residues. V was trimmed by 4 bases and J by 9 bases, leaving 20 bases between them. The CDR3 region is CASSRGDQGLRPQHF. The CDR3 nucleotides are TGTGCCAGCAGCCGGGGGGATCAGGGGTTGAGGCCCCAGCATTTT.

The V and J genes are TRBV30 and TRBJ2-5; the match to TRBD2 covers 11 bases. The V segment lost 5 bases and the J segment 5 bases; nucleotides outside the gene matches: 10. The CDR3 has 15 amino acids. Germline V gene sequence: CDR1 GTSNPN, CDR2 SVGIG (reference sequence). The CDR3 sequence is CAWEFSGRARETQYF. CDR3 DNA: TGTGCCTGGGAGTTTAGCGGGAGGGCCCGGGAGACCCAGTACTTC.

This clone was recorded at least ten times. The CDR3 DNA follows: TGTGCCAGCAGTGCGGGCGGAGGCTCCTACGAGCAGTACTTC. Its translation is CASSAGGGSYEQYF. V gene TRBV6-1 combines with J gene TRBJ2-7; the D gene is possibly TRBD2 (5 bases). V gave up 4 bases and J gave up 0 bases, with 10 bases separating them. The CDR3 is made up of 14 amino acids. In germline, CDR1 is MNHNS, CDR2 SASEGT.

This clone is a singleton in its sample. The chain has TRBV7-9 and TRBJ2-3; D possibly corresponds to TRBD1 (5 bases). This CDR3 comprises 15 residues. Looked up from germline, CDR1 is SEHNR and CDR2 is FQNEAQ (reference sequence). V was shortened by 5 bases and J by 1 base, with 13 bases between the two germline ends. The DNA of the CDR3 is TGTGCCAGCAGCATTTCCGGACAAGGCACAGATACGCAGTATTTT. Its translation is CASSISGQGTDTQYF. The full variable domain, with the rest looked up from reference TRBV7-9 and TRBJ2-3, is DTGVSQNPRHKITKRGQNVTFRCDPISEHNRLYWYRQTLGQGPEFLTYFQNEAQLEKSRLLSDRFSAERPKGSFSTLEIQRTEQGDSAMYLCASSISGQGTDTQYFGPGTRLTVL.

This clone was seen only a few times. The CDR3 here is CASSQDTDAYSGNTIYF. As DNA, the CDR3 is TGCGCCAGCAGCCAAGATACGGACGCTTACTCTGGAAACACCATATATTTT. This chain links TRBV4-1 with TRBJ1-3; no definite D call. Germline CDR1 reads MGHRA; CDR2 reads YSYEKL. The V end was cut by 0 bases, the J end by 0 bases, with 12 bases between. The length of the CDR3 is 17 residues.

The chain combines TRBV10-3 with TRBJ2-7; a possible D gene is TRBD2 (5 bases). Trimming stripped 10 bases from V and 5 bases from J, with 18 bases between. The CDR3 spans 13 residues. The germline V gene has CDR1 ENHRY and CDR2 SYGVKD. The DNA of the CDR3 is TGTGCCACTTCCCCAACTAGTATCGACGAGCAGTACTTC. This codes for CATSPTSIDEQYF.

This clone was found a few times. The chain carries TRBV5-4 and TRBJ1-2; D is ambiguous. The V end was cut by 0 bases, the J end by 6 bases, with 12 bases between. The CDR3 sequence is 14 residues long. The germline V gene has CDR1 SGHNT and CDR2 YYREEE (reference sequence). The CDR3 here is CASSLATYGDGYTF. CDR3 nucleotides: TGTGCCAGCAGCTTGGCCACGTACGGTGATGGCTACACCTTC.

This clone was observed many times. V is TRBV13 and J is TRBJ2-7; the D is unclear. The CDR3 totals 13 residues. Germline V gene data show CDR1 as PRHDT and CDR2 as FYEKMQ (reference sequence). V shed 1 base and J shed 1 base, with 5 bases lying between them. CDR3: CASSLASSYEQYF. CDR3 DNA: TGTGCCAGCAGCTTAGCGTCTTCCTACGAGCAGTACTTC.

Notes on this clone: Likely a read error: the CDR3 ends without its conserved phenylalanine or tryptophan. The DNA is omitted, as the CDR3 cannot be located on it reliably, and the CDR3 follows TCRdb's listing. The V and J genes are TRBV6-1 and TRBJ2-7; the table assigns TRBD1, which was not confirmed against the DNA. Counting both end residues, the CDR3 totals 13 amino acids. Germline V gene sequence: CDR1 MNHNS, CDR2 SASEGT. CDR3 amino acids: CASSVQTGLPLPI.

The chain is built from TRBV7-8 and TRBJ1-1; D call uncertain. In germline, CDR1 is SGHVS, CDR2 FQNEAQ. The CDR3 spans 13 residues. The germline V and J ends were trimmed by 0 bases and 5 bases, with 7 bases remaining between them. The CDR3: CASSLAERTEAFF. For the CDR3, the DNA is TGTGCCAGCAGCTTAGCGGAGCGGACTGAAGCTTTCTTT.

The chain has TRBV6-1 and TRBJ2-2; 10 nucleotides align to TRBD2. With V trimmed by 11 bases and J by 3 bases, 9 bases remained unmatched. This CDR3 has 15 residues. Germline CDR1 reads MNHNS; CDR2 reads SASEGT. CDR3 loop: CAGTRTSGYTGELFF. Written as DNA, the CDR3 is TGTGCCGGAACCAGGACTAGCGGATACACCGGGGAGCTGTTTTTT.

The genes are TRBV7-6 and TRBJ1-2; perhaps TRBD1 as D (5 bases). CDR3 length equals 15 residues. Germline values: CDR1 SGHVS, CDR2 FNYEAQ. V gave up 5 bases and J gave up 1 base, with 14 bases separating them. This CDR3 is CASSPGPARNYGYTF. The CDR3 bases are TGTGCCAGCAGCCCGGGACCTGCCCGTAACTATGGCTACACCTTC.

About this clone itself: Additional DNA sequences in this sample encode the identical CDR3. The V and J genes are TRBV5-1 and TRBJ2-7; 7 positions match TRBD2. CDR3 length: 14 amino acids. Germline V lookup: CDR1 SGHRS, CDR2 YFSETQ. J was trimmed by 3 bases and V by 0 bases; bases with no gene match: 3. This CDR3 is CASSLAGGSYEQYF. The CDR3 bases are TGCGCCAGCAGCTTGGCCGGGGGGAGCTACGAGCAGTACTTC.